The 7 T cell receptor beta chains given below trace back to one sample, sequenced in a study of beta chain features in type 1 diabetes. Reverse transcription of all isolated RNA meant that expressed TCRB transcripts were sequenced. Sequencing used immunoSEQ multiplex PCR; TCRdb keeps in-frame clones, though not all of them. The table has roughly 610,000 clones, less than 20% seen once. Input material: naive CD4+ T cells from blood. The origin of the receptors is a man aged 18 to 30 in good health.

The J gene is TRBJ1-1, the V gene TRBV7-3, with D unclear. There are 13 residues in the CDR3. The germline CDR1 and CDR2 sequences are SGHTA and FQGTGA. The V end lost 1 base, the J end lost 6 bases, and 9 bases lay between the germline ends. The CDR3 DNA reads TGTGCCAGCAGCTTAAGCCCCGAGTCTGAAGCTTTCTTT. Residues: CASSLSPESEAFF.

The chain combines TRBV29-1 with TRBJ2-2; a possible D gene is TRBD2 (6 bases). With 4 bases removed from V and 6 bases from J, the gap between germline ends came to 12 bases. This CDR3 region has 13 residues. CDR1 and CDR2 (germline): SQVTM, ANQGSEA. Here the CDR3 DNA reads TGCAGCGTTGGGTCGGGAGCGGCCGGGGAGCTGTTTTTT. It translates to CSVGSGAAGELFF.

The chain is built from TRBV7-8 and TRBJ2-3; possibly TRBD2 for D (5 bases). The germline V gene encodes CDR1 SGHVS and CDR2 FQNEAQ. The V end was cut by 5 bases, the J end by 4 bases, with 19 bases between. CDR3 length: 16 amino acids. CDR3 amino acids: CASSPRTYLAPDTQYF. CDR3 in DNA: TGTGCCAGCAGCCCAAGGACTTATCTAGCCCCAGATACGCAGTATTTT.

This chain connects TRBV6-1 to TRBJ2-7, with TRBD1 identical over 8 bases. This CDR3 comprises 14 residues. Germline V gene lookup returns CDR1 MNHNS and CDR2 SASEGT. V shed 6 bases, J shed 2 bases, and the junction held 6 bases outside the gene matches. CDR3 in DNA: TGTGCCAGCAGAGGGGACAGGAAAGCCTACGAGCAGTACTTC. This gives the protein CASRGDRKAYEQYF.

V usage is TRBV5-1 and J usage is TRBJ2-1, with 12 bases aligning to TRBD1. Germline V gives CDR1 SGHRS, CDR2 YFSETQ. The CDR3 loop spans 16 amino acids. V was pared by 0 bases and J by 6 bases, with 4 bases of the junction left unmatched. The DNA for the CDR3 is TGCGCCAGCAGCTTGGCCGGGGGACAGGGGGCCAATGAGCAGTTCTTC. Its translation is CASSLAGGQGANEQFF.

This clone was seen a few times. The V and J genes are TRBV28 and TRBJ2-3, with unresolved D. The germline V gene has CDR1 MDHEN and CDR2 SYDVKM. The germline V and J ends were trimmed by 5 bases and 5 bases, with 5 bases remaining between them. CDR3 length: 11 amino acids. The CDR3, as DNA: TGTGCCAGCAGTGTGAAAGATACGCAGTATTTT. Protein: CASSVKDTQYF.

J is TRBJ2-3 and V is TRBV7-2, with 7 bases aligning to TRBD1. V lost 0 bases to trimming and J lost 0 bases; unmatched junction nucleotides: 3. The CDR3 has 16 residues. Germline V lookup: CDR1 SGHTA, CDR2 FQGNSA. The CDR3 protein is CASSLAGGPSTDTQYF. In DNA form, the CDR3 reads TGTGCCAGCAGCTTAGCAGGGGGCCCTAGCACAGATACGCAGTATTTT.